This T cell receptor beta chain was captured in a study of cytomegalovirus exposure and HLA in healthy donors. Study results and limitations: Follow-up analysis later connected one missense variant in DCLRE1C with trimming of TCR beta V- and J-genes. TCR beta chains associated with HLA were, in a later analysis, more clonally expanded than equally common others. TRBV6-2, TRBV6-3 and some other V segments were excluded as indistinguishable.

Comment on this clone: Its specificity is not known.

The trim removed 1 base at V and 5 bases at J, leaving 9 bases unmatched. The CDR3 is 16 amino acids. The V gene's germline CDR1 is SGHAT and CDR2 FQNNGV. The PCR ran on 60 Vbeta and 13 Jbeta primers. TCRdb's table, derived via immunoSEQ multiplex PCR, lists solely in-frame clones and lacks some. The sample lists under 300,000 clones, around 90% occurring once. The sequence came from a girl aged 2 to 10 in good health and CMV-seronegative. Sequencing was done on a sample of PBMCs. This chain connects TRBV11-2 to TRBJ2-7; TRBD1 agrees at 9 bases. As DNA, the CDR3 is TGTGCCAGCAGCTTAGTAGGGACAGGGAAAGAGGACGAGCAGTACTTC. Protein sequence: CASSLVGTGKEDEQYF.